This TCR beta chain was sequenced in a study of cytomegalovirus exposure and HLA in healthy donors (dated by TCRdb to the late 2010s). With regard to the full study: An earlier analysis of several hundred of the donors reported approximately 270 Gb of sequence data and some 120 million unique TCR beta sequences from 150 million to 200 million T cells. Approximately 300 gigabases of sequencing data and tens of millions of unique TCR sequences were included in an early release covering about 700 HLA-typed donors. Of the 300 to 450 genotyped donors, around 81% fell in the genetic ancestry cluster associated with self-reported Caucasian donors. The study aimed to test whether cataloging public T cell receptors could reveal signatures of past pathogen exposure. The T cell repertoires of 550 to 850 subjects were profiled by immunosequencing and related to cytomegalovirus serostatus. Along with the approximately 650-subject first cohort, a separate validation cohort of over 90 different subjects was used. The study combined high-throughput TCR immunosequencing, statistical association of individual TCRs with disease status, and machine learning to predict cytomegalovirus infection status. A later analysis re-analyzed previously published TCR beta repertoires from approximately 670 donors and added high-resolution HLA genotyping to study TCR occurrence patterns. The later analysis used no new phenotypic data to find candidate immune exposures, relying instead on TCR beta sequences and their occurrence across donors. An earlier analysis of approximately 580 of the donors used high-throughput TCR beta sequencing to judge whether each TCR beta V gene segment behaved as functional or pseudogenic. Donor age, sex, ethnicity and CMV serostatus were collected together with the repertoire data. A later genetic analysis used genome-wide SNP genotypes for about 55% of the 666 donors, treating that subset as a discovery cohort. Every repertoire in the discovery cohort had been generated on one and the same sequencing platform. Class I and class II HLA loci were covered by the typing at four-digit resolution. The number of donors typed differed by locus, with about 629-630 for A, B, C, DRB1 and DQB1, approximately 500 for DQA1, about 610 for DPA1, and roughly 450 for DPB1. Because of strong linkage in the cohort, 5 or 6 DR-DQ haplotypes were treated as single units for association and clustering. On average, around 200,000 unique TCR beta nucleotide sequences were sequenced per donor among about 400 genotyped donors of the cohort, with around 19% of those sequences being non-productive.

The receptor library was made with the immunoSEQ multiplex PCR assay. A mixture of 60 forward primers for TCR Vbeta segments and 13 reverse primers for TCR Jbeta segments was used in the multiplex PCR. A multiplex PCR assay on genomic DNA amplified the CDR3 region of rearranged TCR beta genes. The Illumina HiSeq System was used to sequence the amplified TCR beta libraries as 87-base-pair reads. The study's own analysis went as follows. Across the 500 to 850 repertoires, a later analysis counted some 81 million unique TCR beta chains, around 11 million of which were shared by at least two donors. Raw reads were error-corrected and collapsed into unique sequences by a nearest-neighbor algorithm in which closely related sequences were merged to remove PCR and sequencing errors. CDR3 sequences were aligned to IMGT reference sequences to assign V, D and J gene segments. For a sequence to be retained, a match of at least six nucleotides was required to both a V gene segment and a J gene segment. A rearrangement counted as productive if the CDR3 had no stop codons and remained in frame with V and J, and every other rearrangement counted as non-productive. CDR3 was defined by IMGT convention, running from the second conserved V-encoded cysteine to the conserved J-encoded phenylalanine. The earlier analysis of about 610 of the donors excluded any sequence lacking an unambiguous match to a single V gene segment. An earlier analysis of a few hundred of the donors called V segments functional above 56.7% productive rearrangements and segregating when the between-donor standard deviation exceeded 5%. A statistical classification framework was developed to diagnose cytomegalovirus status using the catalog of TCR beta chain sequences. In a later analysis, V and J genes were assigned by comparing TCR nucleotide sequences against IMGT/GENE-DB human TR gene sequences. A later analysis assigned CDR3 sequences and most-parsimonious VDJ recombination scenarios with the TCRdist pipeline. In a later analysis, each TCR beta chain was defined by its CDR3 amino acid sequence together with its V-gene family, and reads without a unique V-gene family were excluded. In a later analysis, around 600 highly shared, low-generation-probability nucleotide sequences were removed to address suspected cross-contamination and a sequencing artifact. In a later analysis, a clonal expansion index was calculated for each public chain from normalized within-repertoire ranks of inferred template counts. In a later analysis, generation probabilities were computed using a VDJ recombination model fitted to out-of-frame rearrangements, and the results were checked against IGoR. A later analysis scored TCR-TCR, TCR-HLA and TCR-CMV co-occurrence with hypergeometric tests, applying a repertoire-size bias correction to TCR pairs. False discovery rates were estimated in a later analysis by permuting HLA or CMV assignments 20 times. In a later analysis, co-occurring TCRs were grouped using DBSCAN, with TCRdist sequence similarity added in when clustering inside HLA-allele-positive subsets. Repertoires with fewer than 30,000 or more than 120,000 public chains, plus five repertoires with anomalous nucleotide sharing, were excluded from co-occurrence clustering. TCRdb's version of the immuneACCESS table is confined to in-frame rearrangements and falls short of the full clone set. An unresolved V gene accounts for under half of the shortfall where checked; the remainder is of unknown origin. The V and J calls and clone size were taken over from that table, and D and trimming were inferred from the DNA. The sample table holds 150,000 or so clones. The ten largest clones represent around 1.6% of the sample.

CDR1 LNHDA and CDR2 SQIVND were looked up in the germline V gene (reference sequence). Trimming takes 7 bases from V and 2 bases from J, and the germline ends sit 11 bases apart. From the cysteine up to the phenylalanine, the CDR3 has a length of 14 residues. The only DNA kept is the CDR3, 42 bases in frame from the first base. In regard to this clone: Which antigen it targets is not known.

Points the paper makes about the study in general: CMV serostatus was the only immune exposure information available for the cohort. The classifier was reported to diagnose cytomegalovirus status with high specificity and sensitivity in both the original cohort and the validation cohort. The authors suggested that the approach could potentially be extended to other disease states and immunological phenotypes. In vitro tests confirmed that three of the cytomegalovirus-associated TCR beta chains recognize cytomegalovirus antigens. Most TCR sequences were observed very rarely across donors, whereas some public TCRs were present in many individuals. Because counts were too low, 15 to 20 rarely observed V segments, including chromosome 9 orphons, were excluded from the earlier analysis of around 590 of the donors. In a later analysis, some 17,000 TCR beta sequences were associated with specific HLA alleles at a false discovery rate of 0.05. A later genetic analysis associated a missense DCLRE1C variant with V-gene and J-gene trimming of TCR beta chains, and an independent cohort replicated the association. A later genetic analysis reported fewer N-insertions in productive TCRs among donors in an Asian-associated ancestry cluster than the roughly 700-donor mean. According to a later analysis, most CMV-associated TCR beta chains appeared to be HLA-restricted, and the HLA associations seemed to be driven largely by CMV exposure. A further reported finding was that TCR beta sequences accurately predicted the HLA-A and HLA-B alleles for most subjects in the first cohort. In a later analysis, HLA-associated TCR beta chains were found to be more clonally expanded and to have lower generation probabilities than equally common non-associated chains. Some IMGT-functional V segments, including TRBV6-2 and TRBV6-3, could not be distinguished by the 87-base-pair reads and were therefore excluded. An earlier analysis of around 540 of the donors showed that most TCR beta V segments appeared in productive rearrangements either about 87% or about 30% of the time, which broadly matched IMGT annotations. Roughly uniform sequencing depth across donors was assumed in presence/absence analyses, although this assumption may not hold. When HLA alleles, especially DR and DQ, strongly co-occurred, attributing TCR associations to individual alleles was difficult. A total of 150 to 200 TCR beta chains were listed by the study as associated with cytomegalovirus. The sequencing pipeline was judged likely to have produced a cluster of highly shared sequence variants as a technical artifact. Only TCR beta chains were sequenced in this cohort, and the absence of alpha or paired-chain data limited detectable features. Because HLA typing was unavailable for some donors at each locus, only the typed subset was used in association tests. A later analysis found that TCR association rates varied across HLA loci, with DRB1 alleles showing the most associated TCRs and HLA-C alleles the fewest. Linkage disequilibrium might explain the correlated functional status among segregating V segments, but an unknown experimental factor could not be excluded. A later analysis reported that several top co-occurrence clusters appeared linked to parvovirus B19, influenza, CMV and Epstein-Barr virus.

The cohort comprised several hundred healthy bone marrow donors. Cohort members were all nominally healthy when sampled, although unrecorded immune exposures were likely present. The donor tested CMV seronegative and was one of the 352 seronegative cohort members. Each donor provided a peripheral blood sample, and peripheral blood mononuclear cells were used for TCR beta sequencing. The Qiagen DNeasy Blood Extraction Kit was used to extract genomic DNA from the blood cell samples. Material: PBMCs. The clonotype was recovered from a woman in her fifties or sixties in good health and CMV-seronegative. The receptor chain draws on TRBV19 and TRBJ2-2; TRBD1 is possibly the D segment (5 matching bases). The DNA is as follows: TGTGCCAGTACCTTCCAGGGTAACACCGGGGAGCTGTTTTTT. Its coded protein is CASTFQGNTGELFF. Joined to the reference TRBV19 and TRBJ2-2 proteins, this CDR3 gives the full variable domain: DGGITQSPKYLFRKEGQNVTLSCEQNLNHDAMYWYRQDPGQGLRLIYYSQIVNDFQKGDIAEGYSVSREKKESFPLTVTSAQKNPTAFYLCASTFQGNTGELFFGEGSRLTVL.